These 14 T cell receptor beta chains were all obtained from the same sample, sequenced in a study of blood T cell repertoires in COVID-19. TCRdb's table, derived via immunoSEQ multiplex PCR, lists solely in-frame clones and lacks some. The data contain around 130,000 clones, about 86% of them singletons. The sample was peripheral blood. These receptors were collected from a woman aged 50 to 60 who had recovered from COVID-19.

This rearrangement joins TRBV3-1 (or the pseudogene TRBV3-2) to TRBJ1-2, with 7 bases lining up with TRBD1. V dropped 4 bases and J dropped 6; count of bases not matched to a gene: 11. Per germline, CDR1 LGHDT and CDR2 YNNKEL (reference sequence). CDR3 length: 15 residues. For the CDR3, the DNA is TGTGCCAGCAGCCTAGATAGGAGGGGGCTTGATGGCTACACCTTC. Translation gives CASSLDRRGLDGYTF.

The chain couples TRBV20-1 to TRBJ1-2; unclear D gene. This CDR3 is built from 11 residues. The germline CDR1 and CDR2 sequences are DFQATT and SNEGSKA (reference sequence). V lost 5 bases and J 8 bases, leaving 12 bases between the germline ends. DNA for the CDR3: TGCAGTGCTGGAAGCAGAGGGGGCTACACCTTC. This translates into CSAGSRGGYTF.

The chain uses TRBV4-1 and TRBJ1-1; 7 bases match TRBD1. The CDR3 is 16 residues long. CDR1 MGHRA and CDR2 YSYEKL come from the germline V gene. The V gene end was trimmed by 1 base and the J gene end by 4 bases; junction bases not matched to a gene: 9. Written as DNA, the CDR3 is TGCGCCAGCAGCCAAGTAGGGACAGCAAAAGGCACTGAAGCTTTCTTT. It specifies CASSQVGTAKGTEAFF.

CDR3 nucleotide sequence: TGTGCCAGTAGTATCAGTGCCAGGGGTTCACCCCTCCACTTT. It yields the protein CASSISARGSPLHF. The chain uses TRBV19 and TRBJ1-6, with D possibly TRBD1 on 6 matching bases. Germline assignment: CDR1 LNHDA and CDR2 SQIVND (reference sequence). The CDR3 is made up of 14 amino acids. V lost 3 bases and J 9 bases, leaving 12 bases between the germline ends.

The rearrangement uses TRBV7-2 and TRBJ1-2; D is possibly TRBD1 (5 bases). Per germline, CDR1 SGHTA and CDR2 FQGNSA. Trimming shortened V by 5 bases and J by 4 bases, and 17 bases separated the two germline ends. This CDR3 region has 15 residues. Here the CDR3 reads CASSPGWAEAYGYTF. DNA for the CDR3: TGTGCCAGCAGCCCAGGGTGGGCAGAAGCCTATGGCTACACCTTC.

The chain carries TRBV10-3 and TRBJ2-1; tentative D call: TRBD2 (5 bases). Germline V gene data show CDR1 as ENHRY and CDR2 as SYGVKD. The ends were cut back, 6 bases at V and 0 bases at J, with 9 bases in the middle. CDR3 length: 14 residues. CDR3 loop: CAISPGDSYNEQFF. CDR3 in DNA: TGTGCCATCAGCCCCGGGGACTCCTACAATGAGCAGTTCTTC.

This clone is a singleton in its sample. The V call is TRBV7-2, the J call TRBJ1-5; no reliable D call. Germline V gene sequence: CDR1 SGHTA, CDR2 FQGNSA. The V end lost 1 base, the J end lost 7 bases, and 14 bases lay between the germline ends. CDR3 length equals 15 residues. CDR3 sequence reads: CASSLGRIQNQPQHF. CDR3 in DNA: TGTGCCAGCAGCTTAGGGAGGATTCAGAACCAGCCCCAGCATTTT.

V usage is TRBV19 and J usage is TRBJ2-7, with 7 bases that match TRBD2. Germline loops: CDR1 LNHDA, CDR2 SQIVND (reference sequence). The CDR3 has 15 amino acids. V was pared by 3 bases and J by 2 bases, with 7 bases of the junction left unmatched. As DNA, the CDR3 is TGTGCCAGTAGTATTCTGGCGGGGACTACCTACGAGCAGTACTTC. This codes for CASSILAGTTYEQYF.

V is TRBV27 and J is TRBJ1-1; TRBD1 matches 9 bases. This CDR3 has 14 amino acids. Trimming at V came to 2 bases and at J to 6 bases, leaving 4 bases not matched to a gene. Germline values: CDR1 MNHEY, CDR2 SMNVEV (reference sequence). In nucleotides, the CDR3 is TGTGCCAGCAGTTTAGACAGGGGGACTTCTGAAGCTTTCTTT. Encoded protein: CASSLDRGTSEAFF.

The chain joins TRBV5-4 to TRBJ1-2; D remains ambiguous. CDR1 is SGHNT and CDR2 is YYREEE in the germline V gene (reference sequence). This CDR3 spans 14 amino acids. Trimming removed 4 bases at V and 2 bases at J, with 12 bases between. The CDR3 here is CASSPTRANYGYTF. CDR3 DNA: TGTGCCAGCAGCCCCACCCGAGCAAACTATGGCTACACCTTC.

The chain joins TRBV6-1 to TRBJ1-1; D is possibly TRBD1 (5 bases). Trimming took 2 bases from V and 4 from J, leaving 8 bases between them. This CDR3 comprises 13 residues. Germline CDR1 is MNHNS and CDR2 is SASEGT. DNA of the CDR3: TGTGCCAGCAGTGAACGGGGGTTCACTGAAGCTTTCTTT. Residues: CASSERGFTEAFF.

CDR3 region: CASSRRAGSGGASNEQFF. The CDR3 DNA sequence: TGTGCCAGCAGCCGCAGGGCGGGGAGCGGGGGGGCCTCCAATGAGCAGTTCTTC. The chain uses TRBV3-1 (or the pseudogene TRBV3-2) and TRBJ2-1, with 10 bases aligning to TRBD2. Unmatched junction bases numbered 15, after V lost 4 bases and J lost 6 bases. Per the germline V gene, CDR1 is LGHDT and CDR2 is YNNKEL (reference sequence). The CDR3 is 18 amino acids.

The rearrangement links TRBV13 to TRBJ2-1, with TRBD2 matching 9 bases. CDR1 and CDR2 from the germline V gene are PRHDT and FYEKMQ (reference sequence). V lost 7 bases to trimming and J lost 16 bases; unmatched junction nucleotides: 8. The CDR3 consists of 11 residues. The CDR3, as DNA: TGTGCCAGCACCTTTAGCGGGAGTTTTTTCTTC. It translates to CASTFSGSFFF. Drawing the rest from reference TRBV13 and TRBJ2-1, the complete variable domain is AAGVIQSPRHLIKEKRETATLKCYPIPRHDTVYWYQQGPGQDPQFLISFYEKMQSDKGSIPDRFSAQQFSDYHSELNMSSLELGDSALYFCASTFSGSFFFGPGTRLTVL.

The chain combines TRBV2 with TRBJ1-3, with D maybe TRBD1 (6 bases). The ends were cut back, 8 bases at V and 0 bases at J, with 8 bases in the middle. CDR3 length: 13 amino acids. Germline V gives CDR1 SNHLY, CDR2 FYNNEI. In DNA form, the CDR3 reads TGTGCCAGCTCGGGACACTCTGGAAACACCATATATTTT. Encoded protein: CASSGHSGNTIYF.